This T cell receptor (beta chain) is drawn from a study of T-cell memory formation after mild COVID-19. TCRdb called the 5' RACE reads again in MiXCR, with one record for every CDR3 protein. The sample contains around 420,000 distinct CDR3 sequences, 20% to 25% of which appear only once. Study-wide results and limits: The study found balanced CD4/CD8 in clones contracting day 15 to 85 and a CD4+ lean in later expanders. Mainly in CM and EM were contracting CD4+ clones; CD8+ were in EMRA. Day 37-peaking second-wave clones had unconfirmed SARS-CoV-2 specificity.

This clonotype was seen a few times. What it recognizes is unknown. CDR1 is SGHVS, CDR2 FNYEAQ, per germline. V dropped 1 base and J dropped 10 bases, with 16 bases sitting between them. The CDR3 runs to 14 residues. The clonotype comes from an adult woman who had mild COVID-19 (a few samples of this study predate the infection). Cell type and time point are not known. Sequencing was performed on PBMCs or a T cell subset sorted from them (not recorded which). This sequence joins TRBV7-6 and TRBJ1-1; a possible D gene is TRBD1 (5 bases). DNA of the CDR3: TGTGCCAGCAGCTTAGACGAGGGGAGTGGGCGAGCTTTCTTT. It encodes CASSLDEGSGRAFF. The variable domain in full, completed from reference TRBV7-6 and TRBJ1-1, reads GAGVSQSPRYKVTKRGQDVALRCDPISGHVSLYWYRQALGQGPEFLTYFNYEAQQDKSGLPNDRFSAERPEGSISTLTIQRTEQRDSAMYRCASSLDEGSGRAFFGQGTRLTVV.